These 18 T cell receptor beta chains share one sample of origin, sequenced in a study of T cell clonality in common variable immunodeficiency. Clones were read by immunoSEQ multiplex PCR, and TCRdb kept only the in-frame ones, dropping some. The sample contains under 40,000 clones, none of them singletons. Sequencing input: peripheral blood mononuclear cells. Receptors were obtained from a person aged 18-69 years in good health.

This clone was recorded at least ten times. Sequencing ends 3 residues short of the CDR3 end; the germline J gene provides the rest. The chain carries TRBV5-1 and TRBJ2-7; unclear D gene. Deletions cut 2 bases from V and 2 bases from J, with 14 bases between. CDR1 and CDR2 from the germline V gene are SGHRS and YFSETQ. This CDR3 has 15 amino acids. The CDR3 reads CASSFAPQATYEQYF. The sequenced part of the CDR3 DNA is TGCGCCAGCAGCTTCGCCCCGCAGGCCACCTACGAG.

This clone was recorded many times. The CDR3 region is CASRATGGNTEAFF. The sequenced part of the CDR3 DNA is TGTGCCAGCAGAGCAACAGGGGGAAACACTGAA. The rearrangement joins TRBV7-9 to TRBJ1-1, with 8 bases fitting TRBD1. The sequenced fragment ends 3 residues before the CDR3 boundary, so the rest is inferred from the germline J gene. Germline-derived CDR1 and CDR2 are SEHNR and FQNEAQ (reference sequence). V lost 6 bases to trimming and J lost 2 bases; unmatched junction nucleotides: 5. The length of the CDR3 is 14 residues.

This clone has at least ten counts. The junction and the germline gene differ at one end; a read error may be behind it. The CDR3 end falls 3 residues outside the read, so it is completed with the germline J gene. V usage is TRBV4-2 and J usage is TRBJ2-7; 13 nucleotides align to TRBD2. Germline V gene sequence: CDR1 LGHNA, CDR2 YNFKEQ. This CDR3 is 15 amino acids long. The CDR3 region is CASSVTSGRAHEQYF. CDR3 DNA, as far as it was read: TGCGCCAGCAGCGTAACTAGCGGGAGGGCACACGAG.

This clone was counted ten times or more. The read ends 3 residues early relative to the CDR3; the germline J gene fills the gap. V gene TRBV20-1 combines with J gene TRBJ2-7; D may be TRBD1 (5 bases). Germline V gene lookup returns CDR1 DFQATT and CDR2 SNEGSKA (reference sequence). The CDR3 is made up of 12 amino acids. With 2 bases removed from V and 5 bases from J, the gap between germline ends came to 10 bases. The sequenced part of the CDR3 DNA is TGCAGTGCTAGATACTGGGGCAACGAG. Its protein is CSARYWGNE. The entire CDR3 is CSARYWGNEQYF.

This clone was seen ten or more times. The read ends 3 residues shy of where the CDR3 ends; the end is completed using the germline J gene. This rearrangement joins TRBV18 to TRBJ2-7; 10 bases are a match to TRBD1. Germline trimming cut 1 base from V and 6 bases from J; bases unmatched to any gene: 6. The CDR3 sequence is 15 residues long. From germline, CDR1 is KGHSH and CDR2 LQKENI. Incomplete CDR3 DNA: TGTGCCAGCTCACCACTGGGACAGGGGTCTAGCGAG. Translated: CASSPLGQGSSE. The whole CDR3 sequence is CASSPLGQGSSEQYF.

This clone has ten or more counts. The read terminates 3 residues ahead of where the CDR3 ends, so the germline J gene completes it. The chain has TRBV5-6 and TRBJ2-1, with 9 bases that match TRBD1. Trimming at V came to 2 bases and at J to 8 bases, leaving 8 bases not matched to a gene. Germline V gene data show CDR1 as SGHDT and CDR2 as YYEEEE. The length of the CDR3 is 15 residues. CDR3 region: CASSFGTGWIDEQFF. The covered CDR3 bases are TGTGCCAGCAGCTTTGGGACAGGGTGGATAGATGAG.

This clone has a count of ten or more. The CDR3 end falls 3 residues outside the read, so it is completed with the germline J gene. The chain uses TRBV20-1 and TRBJ1-2; D unresolved. The germline V gene encodes CDR1 DFQATT and CDR2 SNEGSKA (reference sequence). This CDR3 comprises 11 residues. CDR3: CSVSPVRGYTF. CDR3 bases read: TGCAGTGTTTCACCCGTGAGGGGC.

At least ten counts were recorded for this clone. Read sequence stops 3 residues before the CDR3 end, and the germline J gene provides the missing end. This chain joins TRBV6-2 or TRBV6-3 and TRBJ1-2, with a tentative D call TRBD1 (5 bases). This CDR3 is 13 amino acids long. Trimming left V 6 bases short and J 5 bases short, with 13 bases between. The germline V gene encodes CDR1 MNHEY and CDR2 SVGEGT. This CDR3 is CASRRDSFYGYTF. The sequenced part of the CDR3 DNA is TGTGCCAGCAGACGCGACAGTTTTTATGGC.

At least ten counts were recorded for this clone. The read falls 3 residues short of the CDR3 end, and the missing part is taken from the germline J gene. The rearrangement links TRBV30 to TRBJ1-5, with D unresolved. In germline, CDR1 is GTSNPN, CDR2 SVGIG (reference sequence). This CDR3 comprises 14 residues. The V and J ends lost 2 bases and 3 bases respectively, with 11 bases between them. CDR3 bases read: TGTGCCTGGAGTAATAAGCGGGACAATCAGCCC. It translates to CAWSNKRDNQP. The whole CDR3 protein is CAWSNKRDNQPQHF. The complete variable domain, with remaining parts taken from reference TRBV30 and TRBJ1-5, reads SQTIHQWPATLVQPVGSPLSLECTVEGTSNPNLYWYRQAAGRGLQLLFYSVGIGQISSEVPQNLSASRPQDRQFILSSKKLLLSDSGFYLCAWSNKRDNQPQHFGDGTRLSIL.

This clone has a count of ten or more. Read coverage stops 3 residues before the CDR3 terminus; the germline J gene supplies the remainder. The chain employs TRBV20-1 and TRBJ2-5, with 8 nucleotides matching TRBD1. This CDR3 contains 12 residues. Trimming removed 5 bases from V and 5 bases from J; junction bases left unmatched: 4. CDR1 is DFQATT, CDR2 SNEGSKA, per germline (reference sequence). The CDR3 here is CSAWTGRETQYF. CDR3 DNA, as far as it was read: TGCAGTGCTTGGACAGGGAGGGAGACC.

This clone was seen many times. The CDR3 goes on 3 residues after the read ends, and that part is filled in from the germline J gene. The V call is TRBV10-3, the J call TRBJ1-3, with D tentatively TRBD1 (5 bases). V lost 0 bases, J lost 0 bases, and 6 bases lay in between. The CDR3 length is 15 residues. Per germline, CDR1 ENHRY and CDR2 SYGVKD. The CDR3 DNA, read in part, is TGTGCCATCAGTGAGTCTAGGGGCTCTGGAAACACC. Its protein is CAISESRGSGNT. The whole CDR3 sequence is CAISESRGSGNTIYF.

Many counts were recorded for this clone. An end of the junction does not agree with germline; a read error may underlie this. Read coverage stops 3 residues before the CDR3 terminus; the germline J gene supplies the remainder. The rearrangement joins TRBV7-7 to TRBJ2-3; TRBD2 agrees at 8 bases. This CDR3 has 16 amino acids. Germline V gene sequence: CDR1 SSHAT, CDR2 FNYEAQ (reference sequence). CDR3: CASSLGGGGRADTQYF. The covered CDR3 bases are TGTGCTAGCAGCTTAGGCGGCGGGGGGCGTGCGGATACG.

This clone was counted many times. The CDR3 DNA, read in part, is TGTGCCAGCAGCCAAAGGGGCTCTCTCTATGGC. Its protein product is CASSQRGSLYG. The full CDR3 is CASSQRGSLYGYTF. The rearrangement joins TRBV14 to TRBJ1-2; possible D gene TRBD1, 5 bases. The CDR3 end falls 3 residues outside the read, so it is completed with the germline J gene. CDR1 SGHDN and CDR2 FVKESK come from the germline V gene. With 2 bases removed from V and 4 bases from J, the gap between germline ends came to 11 bases. The CDR3 covers 14 residues.

This clone occurred many times. The read stops 3 residues short of the end of the CDR3; the missing end is completed from the germline J gene. V is TRBV6-2 or TRBV6-3 and J is TRBJ2-7; 9 positions agree with TRBD1. Per the germline V gene, CDR1 is MNHEY and CDR2 is SVGEGT. The ends lost 4 bases at V and 6 bases at J; junction bases unmatched: 10. The CDR3 runs 15 residues. The chain's CDR3 is CASSSRTGTGSEQYF. The sequenced CDR3 bases are TGTGCCAGCAGTTCCCGGACAGGGACAGGGTCCGAG.

This clone appeared many times. Sequencing ends 3 residues short of the CDR3 end; the germline J gene provides the rest. V usage is TRBV7-2 and J usage is TRBJ2-5; D ambiguous. The CDR3 is 13 amino acids. Germline-derived CDR1 and CDR2 are SGHTA and FQGNSA. Trimming removed 5 bases at V and 5 bases at J, with 12 bases between. Partial CDR3 DNA: TGTGCCAGCAGCCCCAGGATTCCGGAGACC. Protein: CASSPRIPET. In full, the CDR3 is CASSPRIPETQYF. Supplemented by reference TRBV7-2 and TRBJ2-5, the full variable domain reads GAGVSQSPSNKVTEKGKDVELRCDPISGHTALYWYRQSLGQGLEFLIYFQGNSAPDKSGLPSDRFSAERTGGSVSTLTIQRTQQEDSAVYLCASSPRIPETQYFGPGTRLLVL.

In its sample, this clone was seen many times. The sequenced fragment ends 3 residues before the CDR3 boundary, so the rest is inferred from the germline J gene. J is TRBJ2-2 and V is TRBV18, with 8 bases aligning to TRBD1. V gave up 4 bases and J gave up 7 bases; unmatched junction bases: 8. The CDR3 runs 15 residues. Germline CDR1 and CDR2: KGHSH and LQKENI. CDR3 in amino acids: CASSLAQGANGELFF. CDR3 bases read: TGTGCCAGCTCACTCGCTCAGGGGGCGAACGGGGAG.

This clone was picked up many times. With the read ending 3 residues before the CDR3 end, the germline J gene is used to fill in that end. The chain has TRBV6-1 and TRBJ2-2; 8 bases agree with TRBD2. CDR1 is MNHNS, CDR2 SASEGT, per germline. Germline trimming cut 2 bases from V and 4 bases from J; bases unmatched to any gene: 6. CDR3 length: 16 amino acids. The sequenced CDR3 bases are TGTGCCAGCAGTGAACTAGCGGGTCTGGGCACCGGGGAG. It is translated as CASSELAGLGTGE. In full, the CDR3 reads CASSELAGLGTGELFF.

This clone came up many times. Coverage ceases 3 residues before the CDR3 finishes, and the germline J gene fills in the end. The chain recombines TRBV6-1 with TRBJ2-1; TRBD2 agrees at 7 bases. Germline-derived CDR1 and CDR2 are MNHNS and SASEGT. Trimming cost V 2 bases and J 9 bases; bases outside gene matches: 10. This CDR3 spans 15 amino acids. The CDR3 protein is CASSEFGTTVGEQFF. The DNA read from the CDR3 is TGTGCCAGCAGTGAATTCGGGACTACTGTGGGTGAG.